These 8 T cell receptor beta chains came from one sample sequenced in a study of T cell clonality in common variable immunodeficiency. Libraries were prepared by immunoSEQ multiplex PCR; TCRdb keeps only in-frame clonotypes and omits some of them. The specimen has around 60,000 clones, none found just once. Sequenced: peripheral blood mononuclear cells. All receptors come from a person between 18 and 69 years old in good health.

This clone was seen many times. The read ends 3 residues shy of where the CDR3 ends; the end is completed using the germline J gene. This chain links TRBV19 with TRBJ1-5; TRBD1 matches 9 bases. The CDR3 consists of 17 residues. Trimming took 2 bases from V and 1 from J; bases not matched to a gene: 6. Per the germline V gene, CDR1 is LNHDA and CDR2 is SQIVND (reference sequence). The sequenced part of the CDR3 DNA is TGTGCCAGTAGTATACTGGGACAGGGTATAAGCAATCAGCCC. Its translation is CASSILGQGISNQP. The entire CDR3 protein reads CASSILGQGISNQPQHF.

This clone was seen many times. The read terminates 3 residues ahead of where the CDR3 ends, so the germline J gene completes it. The chain is built from TRBV19 and TRBJ1-1; D perhaps matches TRBD1 (5 bases). Germline CDR1 reads LNHDA; CDR2 reads SQIVND (reference sequence). The CDR3 is 15 amino acids. V shed 4 bases and J shed 5 bases, with 17 bases lying between them. The covered CDR3 bases are TGTGCCAGTAGTACCCCAGGGTTCTTGGATACTGAA. This gives the protein CASSTPGFLDTE. The complete CDR3 reads CASSTPGFLDTEAFF. The complete variable domain, with remaining parts taken from reference TRBV19 and TRBJ1-1, reads DGGITQSPKYLFRKEGQNVTLSCEQNLNHDAMYWYRQDPGQGLRLIYYSQIVNDFQKGDIAEGYSVSREKKESFPLTVTSAQKNPTAFYLCASSTPGFLDTEAFFGQGTRLTVV.

This clone has a count of ten or more. The missing CDR3 end, 3 residues past where the read stops, is filled in from the germline J gene. V is TRBV12-5 and J is TRBJ1-3; D is ambiguous. The germline V gene encodes CDR1 LGHNT and CDR2 FRNRAP. The CDR3 sequence is 15 residues long. The V end lost 0 bases, the J end lost 0 bases, and 6 bases lay between the germline ends. The CDR3 here is CASGLVPSSGNTIYF. The covered CDR3 bases are TGTGCTAGTGGTTTGGTACCCAGCTCTGGAAACACC.

Points on this clone: The sequence runs out 3 residues before the end of the CDR3; the remainder is reconstructed from the germline J gene. This chain links TRBV29-1 with TRBJ2-3, with D uncertain. There are 14 residues in the CDR3. V was trimmed by 8 bases and J by 2 bases, leaving 17 bases between them. Germline V gene lookup returns CDR1 SQVTM and CDR2 ANQGSEA. CDR3 region: CSSGLMGITDTQYF. The CDR3 bases that were read are TGCAGCTCTGGTTTGATGGGCATCACAGATACG.

This clone showed up many times. The read terminates 3 residues before the CDR3 end, so the remaining end is supplied by the germline J gene. The chain combines TRBV13 with TRBJ2-5; D gene uncertain. Per germline, CDR1 PRHDT and CDR2 FYEKMQ (reference sequence). CDR3 length: 14 residues. V lost 5 bases and J 2 bases, leaving 12 bases between the germline ends. The CDR3 protein is CASSLYEMQETQYF. The covered CDR3 bases are TGTGCCAGCAGCCTCTACGAAATGCAAGAGACC.

This clone was counted ten times or more. The DNA ends 3 residues before the CDR3 does, and the rest of the CDR3 is filled in from the germline J gene. The rearrangement joins TRBV7-3 to TRBJ2-1; 9 nucleotides line up with TRBD1. Germline V lookup: CDR1 SGHTA, CDR2 FQGTGA. V trimming: 6 bases; J trimming: 7 bases; junction bases outside the gene matches: 10. There are 15 residues in the CDR3. The CDR3 reads CASRQSGTGKNEQFF. The CDR3 DNA, read in part, is TGTGCCAGCAGACAATCCGGGACAGGGAAAAATGAG.

In this sample, this clone turned up many times. The CDR3 extends 3 residues past the end of the read, so its final part is completed from the germline J gene. This chain connects TRBV2 to TRBJ2-1, with 7 nucleotides matching TRBD2. The CDR3 has 14 amino acids. Germline assignment: CDR1 SNHLY and CDR2 FYNNEI. V was clipped by 3 bases and J by 5 bases; unmatched bases: 4. CDR3 DNA (partial): TGTGCCAGCAGTGAGCAGGGAGGGGACAATGAG. This gives the protein CASSEQGGDNE. The entire CDR3 protein reads CASSEQGGDNEQFF.

Details on this clone: One junction end disagrees with the germline gene, perhaps due to a read error. The read halts 3 residues ahead of the CDR3 end, with the missing end drawn from the germline J gene. The gene calls are TRBV7-9 and TRBJ2-3; D is unresolved. The CDR3 is 12 amino acids. From germline, CDR1 is SEHNR and CDR2 FQNEAQ (reference sequence). CDR3 protein: CSSASSTDTQYF. The sequenced CDR3 bases are TGTTCCAGCGCGTCTAGCACAGATACG.